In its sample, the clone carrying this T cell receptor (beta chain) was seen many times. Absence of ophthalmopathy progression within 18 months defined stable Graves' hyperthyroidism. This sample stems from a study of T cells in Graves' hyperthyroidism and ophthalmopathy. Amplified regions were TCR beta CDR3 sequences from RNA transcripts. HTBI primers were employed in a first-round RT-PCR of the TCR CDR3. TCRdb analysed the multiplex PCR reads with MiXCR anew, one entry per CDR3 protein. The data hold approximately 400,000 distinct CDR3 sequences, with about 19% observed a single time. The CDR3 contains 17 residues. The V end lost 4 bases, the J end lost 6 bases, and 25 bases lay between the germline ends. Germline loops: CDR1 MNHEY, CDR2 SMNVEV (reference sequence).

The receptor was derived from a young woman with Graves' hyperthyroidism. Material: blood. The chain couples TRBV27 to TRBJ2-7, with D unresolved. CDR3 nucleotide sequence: TGTGCCAGCAGTTCATTGACTCTTTTTGGTCAGGCCTCCGAGCAGTACTTC. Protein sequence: CASSSLTLFGQASEQYF.